The clone carrying this T cell receptor beta chain was counted many times. What it binds is unknown. These data come from a study of molecular identifiers for immune sequencing clone quantification. Notes on the study in general: Because of identical TCR molecules sharing a barcode, sizes of highly expanded clones could be underestimated. Over 99% of CMV-specific effector molecules, but under 1% of naive ones, were in clones above 20 copies. Spiked Jurkat TCR RNA originating from one cell could reportedly be identified amid roughly 970,000 naive cells.

MiXCR, run by TCRdb on the PCR reads, gives a single entry per CDR3 protein. Here the sample spans around 100,000 distinct CDR3 sequences, about 35% being singletons. Naive CD8 libraries came from roughly 20,000 to 1,000,000 sorted cells with 10%, 30% or 50% RNA. CDR3 length equals 13 residues. V lost 6 bases and J lost 1, with 9 bases in between. Germline-derived CDR1 and CDR2 are DFQATT and SNEGSKA (reference sequence). The sequence derives from a human donor in good health. Some libraries in this study had Jurkat cell RNA spiked in. The sequenced material came from naive CD8+ T cells from blood, with Jurkat cell RNA spiked in. Subset indicated: FACS-sorted CD8+CD4-CCR7+CD45RA+ naive T cells. The chain employs TRBV20-1 and TRBJ2-2; D gene unclear. CDR3 sequence (DNA): TGCAGTGCCGAGCAGGAGAACACCGGGGAGCTGTTTTTT. It codes for CSAEQENTGELFF.